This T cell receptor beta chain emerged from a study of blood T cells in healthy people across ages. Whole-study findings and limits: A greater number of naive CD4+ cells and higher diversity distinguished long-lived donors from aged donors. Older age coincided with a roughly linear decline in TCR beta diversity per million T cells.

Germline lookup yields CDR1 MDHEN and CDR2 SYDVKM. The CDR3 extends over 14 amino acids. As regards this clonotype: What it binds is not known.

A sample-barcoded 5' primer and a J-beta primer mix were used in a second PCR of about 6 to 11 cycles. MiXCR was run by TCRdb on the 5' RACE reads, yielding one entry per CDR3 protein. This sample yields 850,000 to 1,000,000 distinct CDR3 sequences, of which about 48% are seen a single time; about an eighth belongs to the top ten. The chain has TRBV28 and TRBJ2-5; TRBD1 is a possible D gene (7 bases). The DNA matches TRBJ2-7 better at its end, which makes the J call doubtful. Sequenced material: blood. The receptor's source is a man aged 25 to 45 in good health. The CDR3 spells CASSLLQGRHEQYF. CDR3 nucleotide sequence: TGTGCCAGCAGTTTATTACAGGGGAGGCACGAGCAGTACTTC.